Detailed here is one TCR beta chain. The CDR3 runs 16 residues. Trimming cost V 0 bases and J 6 bases; bases outside gene matches: 7. Germline loops: CDR1 LNHNV, CDR2 YYDKDF (reference sequence). PCR employed 60 Vbeta and 13 Jbeta primers. This table comes from immunoSEQ multiplex PCR, and its TCRdb copy is limited to in-frame clones, with some not included. The sample has about 86,000 clones; 78% are singletons. The sample belongs to a study of cytomegalovirus exposure and HLA in healthy donors. The sample taken for sequencing was PBMCs. This chain connects TRBV15 to TRBJ2-3; 9 bases are shared with TRBD2. This clonotype was obtained from a male donor in good health and CMV-seropositive. In nucleotides, the CDR3 is TGTGCCACCAGCAGAGATCTTAGCGGGAGTATGGATACGCAGTATTTT. It specifies CATSRDLSGSMDTQYF.